Each of the 22 T cell receptor beta chains below was sequenced from the same sample in a study of cytomegalovirus exposure and HLA in healthy donors. Amplification used 60 Vbeta primers and 13 Jbeta primers. Generated by immunoSEQ multiplex PCR, the TCRdb table keeps only in-frame clones and is missing some. The table shows roughly 200,000 clones, with 87% occurring only once. The sample taken for sequencing was PBMCs. The receptors were gathered from a man aged 30 to 39 in good health and CMV-seronegative.

There are a few counts of this clone. The chain uses TRBV6-4 and TRBJ1-1; 11 bases line up with TRBD1. Trimming took 2 bases from V and 8 from J; bases not matched to a gene: 7. CDR3 size: 15 residues. Germline-derived CDR1 and CDR2 are MRHNA and SNTAGT. The CDR3 loop is CASSDGTGGSREAFF. The CDR3 bases are TGTGCCAGCAGTGACGGGACAGGGGGATCCCGAGAAGCTTTCTTT.

The rearrangement joins TRBV5-5 to TRBJ2-7; 7 nucleotides match TRBD1. Trimming removed 3 bases from V and 5 bases from J; junction bases left unmatched: 11. CDR1 and CDR2 from the germline V gene are SGHKS and YYEKEE (reference sequence). The CDR3 contains 15 residues. The CDR3 spells CASSWTGQVPNEQYF. CDR3 DNA: TGTGCCAGCAGCTGGACAGGACAGGTACCGAACGAGCAGTACTTC.

This chain connects TRBV5-1 to TRBJ2-5; D perhaps matches TRBD1 (6 bases). V was trimmed by 4 bases and J by 2 bases, leaving 9 bases between them. CDR1 and CDR2 (germline): SGHRS, YFSETQ. This CDR3 is 13 amino acids long. DNA of the CDR3: TGCGCCAGCAGCACCGGACAGCAAGAGACCCAGTACTTC. This encodes CASSTGQQETQYF. The whole variable domain, remainder taken from reference TRBV5-1 and TRBJ2-5, is KAGVTQTPRYLIKTRGQQVTLSCSPISGHRSVSWYQQTPGQGLQFLFEYFSETQRNKGNFPGRFSGRQFSNSRSEMNVSTLELGDSALYLCASSTGQQETQYFGPGTRLLVL.

J is TRBJ1-1 and V is TRBV5-1; TRBD1 matches at 9 bases. Germline CDR1 and CDR2: SGHRS and YFSETQ. The junction had 16 bases not matched to a gene; V was cut back by 1 base and J by 0 bases. CDR3 length: 20 amino acids. CDR3 sequence (DNA): TGCGCCAGCAGCTTGCGACCACTTTCCGGGACAGGGCCGTTGAACACTGAAGCTTTCTTT. Encoded protein: CASSLRPLSGTGPLNTEAFF.

V is TRBV5-1 and J is TRBJ2-7; 12 nucleotides align to TRBD2. V shed 6 bases, J shed 7 bases, and the junction held 11 bases outside the gene matches. Germline V gene sequence: CDR1 SGHRS, CDR2 YFSETQ. The length of the CDR3 is 15 residues. The CDR3 sequence is CASTPSGGALEEQYF. The CDR3 coding sequence is TGCGCCAGCACCCCTAGCGGGGGGGCCCTAGAGGAGCAGTACTTC.

This rearrangement joins TRBV9 to TRBJ2-2; D possibly corresponds to TRBD1 (6 bases). In germline, CDR1 is SGDLS, CDR2 YYNGEE. The CDR3 extends over 16 amino acids. V was pared by 4 bases and J by 4 bases, with 17 bases between. In DNA form, the CDR3 reads TGTGCCAGCAGCCCCCTCGGGACACACCTCACCGGGGAGCTGTTTTTT. It is translated as CASSPLGTHLTGELFF. The variable domain in full, with the rest retrieved from reference TRBV9 and TRBJ2-2, is DSGVTQTPKHLITATGQRVTLRCSPRSGDLSVYWYQQSLDQGLQFLIQYYNGEERAKGNILERFSAQQFPDLHSELNLSSLELGDSALYFCASSPLGTHLTGELFFGEGSRLTVL.

The V call is TRBV5-1, the J call TRBJ2-7; 9 nucleotides align to TRBD1. The CDR3 runs to 15 residues. Germline CDR1 SGHRS, CDR2 YFSETQ. Losses at the gene ends were 5 bases for V and 4 bases for J; bases not matched to a gene: 10. CDR3 DNA sequence: TGCGCCAGCAGACACCTCACAGGGGGCGATTACGAGCAGTACTTC. Translation gives CASRHLTGGDYEQYF.

The chain combines TRBV7-2 with TRBJ2-5; weak D call: TRBD2 (6 bases). V shed 3 bases and J shed 4 bases, with 9 bases lying between them. Germline V gene data show CDR1 as SGHTA and CDR2 as FQGNSA. This CDR3 has 13 amino acids. The CDR3 sequence is CASSFIAAETQYF. Here the CDR3 DNA reads TGTGCCAGCAGCTTTATAGCGGCAGAGACCCAGTACTTC.

This clone was detected a few times. V gene TRBV4-2 combines with J gene TRBJ2-7; 7 nucleotides align to TRBD2. The ends lost 0 bases at V and 3 bases at J; junction bases unmatched: 5. Germline CDR1 LGHNA, CDR2 YNFKEQ. The CDR3 is 15 residues long. In DNA, the CDR3 is TGTGCCAGCAGCCAAGAGGGGGGGACCAGCTACGAGCAGTACTTC. Translated, it gives CASSQEGGTSYEQYF.

The chain couples TRBV4-2 to TRBJ2-3, with 7 bases aligning to TRBD1. V was clipped by 0 bases and J by 7 bases; unmatched bases: 10. This CDR3 is 16 amino acids long. Per germline, CDR1 LGHNA and CDR2 YNFKEQ. This CDR3 reads CASSQDSGQYFYTQYF. CDR3 coding DNA: TGTGCCAGCAGCCAAGATTCGGGACAGTACTTCTATACGCAGTATTTT.

The V call is TRBV29-1, the J call TRBJ2-6; a possible D gene is TRBD1 (7 bases). V was clipped by 4 bases and J by 1 base, with 11 bases between them. The length of the CDR3 is 15 residues. Germline CDR1 reads SQVTM; CDR2 reads ANQGSEA. This CDR3 reads CSVGRGESGANVLTF. The CDR3 DNA reads TGCAGCGTTGGCAGGGGGGAGTCTGGGGCCAACGTCCTGACTTTC.

The chain combines TRBV6-6 with TRBJ2-5; weak D call: TRBD1 (5 bases). Germline V lookup: CDR1 MNHNY, CDR2 SVGAGI (reference sequence). This CDR3 has 16 residues. With 3 bases removed from V and 5 bases from J, the gap between germline ends came to 19 bases. For the CDR3, the DNA is TGTGCCAGCAGTTATTCACTCGGGTTGAAGGGGGAGACCCAGTACTTC. This translates into CASSYSLGLKGETQYF.

V usage is TRBV18 and J usage is TRBJ2-7, with 9 bases matching TRBD2. The CDR3 runs 16 residues. Germline V gene data show CDR1 as KGHSH and CDR2 as LQKENI. V was pared by 2 bases and J by 4 bases, with 9 bases of the junction left unmatched. This CDR3 reads CASSPSVGLAGYEQYF. CDR3 bases: TGTGCCAGCTCACCAAGTGTGGGACTAGCCGGATACGAGCAGTACTTC. The whole variable domain, filled in from reference TRBV18 and TRBJ2-7, reads NAGVMQNPRHLVRRRGQEARLRCSPMKGHSHVYWYRQLPEEGLKFMVYLQKENIIDESGMPKERFSAEFPKEGPSILRIQQVVRGDSAAYFCASSPSVGLAGYEQYFGPGTRLTVT.

The chain links TRBV29-1 to TRBJ1-1; maybe TRBD1 (6 bases). This CDR3 comprises 19 residues. Between the trimmed V and J ends, which lost 7 bases and 0 bases, there was a span of 30 bases. Germline CDR1 reads SQVTM; CDR2 reads ANQGSEA. CDR3 sequence reads: CSAQKLKQGITILNTEAFF. The CDR3, as DNA: TGCAGCGCCCAGAAATTGAAACAGGGTATCACGATTCTGAACACTGAAGCTTTCTTT.

For the CDR3, the DNA is TGTGCCAGCAGCGACAGGGTTGGCGAGCAGTACTTC. Translating it yields CASSDRVGEQYF. V gene TRBV13 combines with J gene TRBJ2-5; 7 bases are shared with TRBD1. The J call is in doubt because the DNA end fits TRBJ2-7 better. Per the germline V gene, CDR1 is PRHDT and CDR2 is FYEKMQ (reference sequence). The CDR3 sequence is 12 residues long.

The chain links TRBV15 to TRBJ2-7; 10 bases match TRBD1. Germline values: CDR1 LNHNV, CDR2 YYDKDF (reference sequence). The CDR3 loop spans 13 amino acids. V was pared by 5 bases and J by 4 bases, with 2 bases of the junction left unmatched. In DNA form, the CDR3 reads TGTGCCACCAGCGAGGGACAGGGGTACGAGCAGTACTTC. Translating it yields CATSEGQGYEQYF.

This chain joins TRBV27 and TRBJ2-1, with TRBD1 matching 7 bases. Unmatched junction bases numbered 4, after V lost 4 bases and J lost 7 bases. CDR1 is MNHEY, CDR2 SMNVEV, per germline (reference sequence). There are 13 residues in the CDR3. The CDR3: CASSYPGGNEQFF. CDR3 coding DNA: TGTGCCAGCAGTTACCCAGGGGGTAATGAGCAGTTCTTC.

The rearrangement joins TRBV6-5 to TRBJ1-2; 10 bases line up with TRBD1. Germline loops: CDR1 MNHEY, CDR2 SVGAGI. V was pared by 5 bases and J by 7 bases, with 7 bases of the junction left unmatched. The CDR3 has 14 residues. CDR3 residues: CASSERQGAAGYTF. In DNA, the CDR3 is TGTGCCAGCAGTGAGAGACAGGGGGCTGCTGGCTACACCTTC.

V gene TRBV28 combines with J gene TRBJ1-4; D might be TRBD1 (6 bases). This CDR3 has 15 amino acids. The germline V gene encodes CDR1 MDHEN and CDR2 SYDVKM. V lost 3 bases and J 5 bases, leaving 13 bases between the germline ends. The CDR3 nucleotides are TGTGCCAGCAGTTTTTCCGGGACAAGAAATGAAAAACTGTTTTTT. Its protein is CASSFSGTRNEKLFF.

This clone appeared once. This chain joins TRBV9 and TRBJ1-6; D gene unclear. Germline loops: CDR1 SGDLS, CDR2 YYNGEE. This CDR3 spans 14 amino acids. Trimming stripped 0 bases from V and 11 bases from J, with 12 bases between. The CDR3 DNA follows: TGTGCCAGCAGCGTAGGACAAGAGATAACACCCCTCCACTTT. Its translation: CASSVGQEITPLHF. The complete variable domain, with remaining parts taken from reference TRBV9 and TRBJ1-6, reads DSGVTQTPKHLITATGQRVTLRCSPRSGDLSVYWYQQSLDQGLQFLIQYYNGEERAKGNILERFSAQQFPDLHSELNLSSLELGDSALYFCASSVGQEITPLHFGNGTRLTVT.

This chain uses TRBV25-1 with TRBJ2-1, with D possibly TRBD1 on 5 matching bases. Germline V gene sequence: CDR1 MGHDK, CDR2 SYGVNS. Trimming left V 1 base short and J 8 bases short, with 15 bases between. This CDR3 spans 15 amino acids. CDR3 sequence: CASSESIAGPHEQFF. As DNA, the CDR3 is TGTGCCAGCAGTGAATCGATCGCAGGGCCCCATGAGCAGTTCTTC.

The table lists this clone with a count of one. The chain carries TRBV5-4 and TRBJ2-1; 9 positions agree with TRBD2. The V and J ends lost 4 bases and 4 bases, in that order; junction bases with no gene match: 18. CDR1 is SGHNT and CDR2 is YYREEE in the germline V gene (reference sequence). This CDR3 contains 19 residues. CDR3 in DNA: TGTGCCAGCAGCCGCCCACACCGGGGCGGGAGGGTTGCGTACAATGAGCAGTTCTTC. It translates to CASSRPHRGGRVAYNEQFF. The entire variable domain, with the rest obtained from reference TRBV5-4 and TRBJ2-1, is as follows: ETGVTQSPTHLIKTRGQQVTLRCSSQSGHNTVSWYQQALGQGPQFIFQYYREEENGRGNFPPRFSGLQFPNYSSELNVNALELDDSALYLCASSRPHRGGRVAYNEQFFGPGTRLTVL.